The table lists the clone carrying this T cell receptor beta chain with many counts. Gene-specific TRAV and TRBV primers were used for first-strand cDNA, covering alpha and beta chains. A roughly 20-cycle PCR with a constant-region primer and V-primer adapter amplified TCRs. TCRdb reanalysed the reads using MiXCR and keeps one entry per CDR3 protein. The data contain under 40,000 distinct CDR3 sequences, 45% to 55% of them singletons. These data originate in a study of low-dose radiotherapy and immunotherapy resistance in tumors. Turning to the study itself: Treatment of Cohort 1 consisted of 0.5 Gy per fraction every 2 weeks, adding up to 6.5 Gy. The study gave patients oral aspirin 300 mg daily for four cycles from cycle 1 day 1.

Sample time point: after trial treatment. Treatment denoted: LDRT plus nivolumab, ipilimumab, low-dose cyclophosphamide and aspirin (RACIN trial). Each eligible patient had an advanced solid tumor, and these tumors lacked tumor-infiltrating lymphocytes. V gave up 5 bases and J gave up 5 bases, with 16 bases separating them. Germline CDR1 and CDR2: MNHEY and SMNVEV (reference sequence). This CDR3 is 14 amino acids long. The TCR originated in a male donor with gallbladder cancer. This specimen was PBMCs, taken after low-dose radiotherapy plus immunotherapy. The genes are TRBV27 and TRBJ2-7, with D maybe TRBD2 (6 bases). For the CDR3, the DNA is TGTGCCAGCAGTCCTGTCCCGGGACTCCACGAGCAGTACTTC. As protein: CASSPVPGLHEQYF.